A selection of T cell receptor beta chains follows, all from one sample in a study of blood T cell repertoires in COVID-19. Using immunoSEQ multiplex PCR, the repertoire was profiled, and TCRdb retains in-frame clones only, with some absent. The table includes about 190,000 clones, about 85% detected once. Sequencing was carried out using PBMCs or T cells enriched from blood (not recorded which). The receptors come from a woman aged 40 to 50 in a cohort exposed to, infected with or recovered from COVID-19 (not recorded which). The CDR3 runs from the conserved cysteine through the conserved F or W. The D gene is left open where the match is weak. Only some rows state a clone size, as once, few, many or a class for expanded clones.

>TRBV7-8|TRBJ1-1|.|TRBD1
TGTGCCAGCAGCTGGGACAGTTCGGACACTGAAGCTTTCTTT
CASSWDSSDTEAFF
>TRBV24-1|TRBJ2-5|.|TRBD2
TGTGCCACCAGTGACGCCGGGACTAGGTGGGGCACCCAGTACTTC
CATSDAGTRWGTQYF
>TRBV7-6|TRBJ1-4|.|.
TGTGCCAGCAGGATGAGCCGCAATGAAAAACTGTTTTTT
CASRMSRNEKLFF
>TRBV7-9|TRBJ2-1|.|TRBD2
TGTGCCAGCAGCTTAGGGCGGGAGGGGCTCAGGCAGTTCTTC
CASSLGREGLRQFF
>TRBV27|TRBJ1-4|once|.
TGTGCCAGCAGTACCACAGCTTACAATGAAAAACTGTTTTTT
CASSTTAYNEKLFF
>TRBV7-2|TRBJ2-3|once|TRBD2
TGTGCCAGCAGCCGCTCCGGGACTAGCGGGAGAGGGGCAACAGATACGCAGTATTTT
CASSRSGTSGRGATDTQYF
>TRBV30|TRBJ2-6|once|.
TGTGCCTGGAGTATCGGGTCTGGGGCCAACGTCCTGACTTTC
CAWSIGSGANVLTF
>TRBV21-1|TRBJ2-2|.|.
TGTGCCAGCAGCAAAGCGGTTAGGCAGGCGAACACCGGGGAGCTGTTTTTT
CASSKAVRQANTGELFF
>TRBV15|TRBJ1-2|few|TRBD1
TGTGCCACCAGCAGCCCTCGAGGGACAGCAAATAATGGCTACACCTTC
CATSSPRGTANNGYTF
>TRBV28|TRBJ1-4|.|.
TGTGCCAGCAGTTTGCAGGGGAGGGATGAAAAACTGTTTTTT
CASSLQGRDEKLFF
>TRBV7-9|TRBJ1-2|.|.
TGTGCCAGCAGCTCTACCGGGACACCGAACTATGGCTACACCTTC
CASSSTGTPNYGYTF
>TRBV5-1|TRBJ1-3|.|.
TGCGCCAGCAGCTTAGCAGGACAGTACAGGAACACCATATATTTT
CASSLAGQYRNTIYF
>TRBV7-2|TRBJ1-3|few|.
TGTGCCAGCAGCTCCCAGAGGGACACCATATATTTT
CASSSQRDTIYF
>TRBV6-5|TRBJ1-1|.|.
TGTGCCAGCAGTTACGGCAGGGATACTGAAGCTTTCTTT
CASSYGRDTEAFF
>TRBV4-1|TRBJ1-1|once|.
TGCGCCAGCAGCCGGCAGACAGGTATGAACACTGAAGCTTTCTTT
CASSRQTGMNTEAFF
>TRBV19|TRBJ1-5|.|TRBD1
TGTGCCAGTAGTATAGGACAGGGAAGCAATCAGCCCCAGCATTTT
CASSIGQGSNQPQHF
>TRBV4-1|TRBJ1-5|once|.
TGCGCCAGCAGCCAAGAAGCAGGGGAATGGCAGCCCCAGCATTTT
CASSQEAGEWQPQHF
>TRBV6-5|TRBJ1-4|.|.
TGTGCCAGCAAATCGACAGGCGTTAATGAAAAACTGTTTTTT
CASKSTGVNEKLFF
>TRBV7-2|TRBJ1-3|.|.
TGTGCCAGCAGCCGGGGCGGGATGGGAGGTGGAAACACCATATATTTT
CASSRGGMGGGNTIYF
>TRBV9|TRBJ2-5|.|.
TGTGCCAGCAGCCCCGGGATGGAAGAGACCCAGTACTTC
CASSPGMEETQYF
>TRBV9|TRBJ2-7|.|TRBD2
TGTGCCAGCAGCGTTTCTAGCGGGGCCCCCGAGCAGTACTTC
CASSVSSGAPEQYF
>TRBV3-1/TRBV3-2|TRBJ2-3|.|.
TGTGCCAGCAGCCAAGCGCTGAGAGGGTACGAAAGCACAGATACGCAGTATTTT
CASSQALRGYESTDTQYF
>TRBV11-2|TRBJ2-1|.|TRBD2
TGTGCCAGCAGCCTGAGGGCGGGAGGGGTCCCCTACAATGAGCAGTTCTTC
CASSLRAGGVPYNEQFF
>TRBV19|TRBJ1-2|once|TRBD1
TGTGCCAGTAGTATACAGGGGGCATTGGGGTATGGCTACACCTTC
CASSIQGALGYGYTF
>TRBV2|TRBJ2-1|.|TRBD2
TGTGCCAGCAGTAGAACCCGAGGACCTCTAGCGGGACCGTACAATGAGCAGTTCTTC
CASSRTRGPLAGPYNEQFF
>TRBV13|TRBJ1-1|.|TRBD1
TGTGCCAGCCGGGGACAGGGTTTGAACACTGAAGCTTTCTTT
CASRGQGLNTEAFF
>TRBV9|TRBJ1-2|.|.
TGTGCCAGCAGCGTATTCTCCAACTATGGCTACACCTTC
CASSVFSNYGYTF
>TRBV27|TRBJ2-7|.|.
TGTGCCAGCAGTCGATCCGGGGAGTACTACGAGCAGTACTTC
CASSRSGEYYEQYF
>TRBV6-2/TRBV6-3|TRBJ1-2|.|TRBD1
TGTGCCAGCAGCTGGGACAGGATTTACGATGGCTACACCTTC
CASSWDRIYDGYTF
>TRBV7-6|TRBJ1-2|.|.
TGTGCCAGCAGTCTTAATTCGGGACTCACTATCGGCTACACCTTC
CASSLNSGLTIGYTF
>TRBV28|TRBJ1-5|.|.
TGTGCCAGCCCCCCGTCAGGGGCTGATATAGCCCAGCATTTT
CASPPSGADIAQHF
>TRBV6-6|TRBJ1-2|.|.
TGTGCCAGCAAACCACGGGGGGGGGCGCATGGCTACACCTTC
CASKPRGGAHGYTF
>TRBV27|TRBJ2-2|once|.
TGTGCCAGCAGTTTACTATTAAGCATCGGCACCGGGGAGCTGTTTTTT
CASSLLLSIGTGELFF
>TRBV4-3|TRBJ2-1|once|TRBD2
TGCGCCAGCAGCCAAGGAATGGGCGGGAGCTCCTACAATGAGCAGTTCTTC
CASSQGMGGSSYNEQFF
>TRBV27|TRBJ2-7|.|.
TGTGCCAGCAGTCTCGGGCCCAGGGGCTCCTACGAGCAGTACTTC
CASSLGPRGSYEQYF
>TRBV28|TRBJ1-1|.|.
TGTGCCAGCAGCCCGCCGTTGGGGGGCACTGAAGCTTTCTTT
CASSPPLGGTEAFF
>TRBV10-1|TRBJ2-7|.|.
TGCGCCAGCAGTGACCGAGGGAGCTCCTACGAGCAGTACTTC
CASSDRGSSYEQYF
>TRBV30|TRBJ1-1|.|TRBD1
TGTGCCTGGACGGACAGGGGTCTGAACACTGAAGCTTTCTTT
CAWTDRGLNTEAFF
>TRBV10-3|TRBJ2-1|few|TRBD2
TGTGCCATGTTGAGCGAGACTAGCGCTAGGGGTAATGAGCAGTTCTTC
CAMLSETSARGNEQFF
>TRBV25-1|TRBJ1-2|.|.
TGTGCCAGCATCCCAAAAGGCTACACCTTC
CASIPKGYTF
>TRBV5-8|TRBJ2-3|.|.
TGTGCCAGCTCGGTAGATACGCAGTATTTT
CASSVDTQYF
>TRBV7-9|TRBJ2-2|many|TRBD1
TGTGCCAGCAGCTTAAACAGGGGGTCCGGGGAGCTGTTTTTT
CASSLNRGSGELFF
>TRBV7-2|TRBJ2-3|.|TRBD2
TGTGCCAGCAGCCCGGGACTAGCGGGAGGTTCAACAGATACGCAGTATTTT
CASSPGLAGGSTDTQYF